This TCR beta chain was captured by sequencing in a study of T cells during gluten challenge in celiac disease (dated by TCRdb to 2015 to 2018). Background for the entire study: Paired single-cell TCR sequencing was done for seven or eight challenge participants who showed a significant increase in HLA-DQ:gluten tetramer-binding T cells. Blood was collected at baseline, day 6 and day 14 of the challenge, and duodenal biopsies at baseline and day 14. On the Illumina MiSeq, single-cell libraries were sequenced as paired-end 250 bp and bulk libraries as paired-end 300 bp. Here is what the overall study found, with its caveats: Clonal expansion rose on day 6, as shown by reduced sample-corrected Shannon diversity of circulating gluten-specific T cells. A peak in circulating gluten-specific T cells was observed on day 6, and the day-6 repertoire appeared to be composed largely of expanded preexisting memory clonotypes. In several patients, roughly 12-44% of single-cell TCR-alpha/beta clonotypes seen at the latest time point had also been present at baseline, compared with roughly 51-55% in the bulk data.

Blood cells were gated as tetramer-binding CD4+ effector-memory gut-homing T cells: CD3+, CD45RA-, CD62L-, integrin beta7+, with lineage markers excluded. A 14-day oral dietary gluten challenge was undertaken by treated celiac disease patients on a gluten-free diet so that recall of gluten-specific T cells could be studied. Sorting was performed on an Aria II cell sorter as single cells, and bulk sorting was additionally performed when tetramer-positive cells were relatively numerous. Peripheral blood mononuclear cells were isolated by Ficoll density gradient centrifugation and cryopreserved before staining. Thawed cells were stained with a pool of PE-conjugated HLA-DQ:gluten tetramers presenting immunodominant gluten epitopes before sorting of tetramer-binding CD4+ T cells. Following HLA-DQ:gluten tetramer staining, tetramer-based enrichment was performed on blood samples. The CDR3 contains 16 residues, cysteine and phenylalanine counted. The retained sequence is limited to the CDR3, 48 bases, with the frame set at the first base. Reading the germline V gene (reference sequence) gives CDR1 LNHDA and CDR2 SQIVND. Trimming removed 5 bases from V and 0 bases from J; the gene matches leave 7 bases unexplained.

For this clonotype: No much larger clone is present one base from it, and per-base qualities are unavailable.

The library relied on single-cell sequencing. Instrument on record: Illumina MiSeq. Three nested PCRs with multiplexed primers covering all TRA and TRB V genes were used to amplify paired single-cell TCR-alpha and TCR-beta sequences. As for the authors' bioinformatics: Selected pRESTO steps were used to preprocess the reads, and IMGT/HighV-QUEST was used to assign V, D, J genes and CDR3 junctions. Only valid singletons with no more than three chains, each backed by 100 or more reads, were kept as single cells. Clonotypes were defined as identical paired TCR-alpha/beta nucleotide sequences, and negligible cross-contamination was indicated by cross-patient sharing of only roughly 0.19%. In samples with more than 20 cells, repertoire diversity was estimated using an undersampling-corrected Shannon index. TCRdb handled the public reads itself, with Q25 trimming in fastp and clone calling in MiXCR, and kept productive beta chains. CDR3 protein duplicates are merged, each entry listing the most common genes and DNA. Clone size and V and J calls follow TCRdb, not the original study. In this sample the table shows 300 to 400 distinct CDR3 sequences, roughly 36% of which occur a single time. The ten largest clones capture 74% of the sample.

The chain links TRBV19 with TRBJ1-1; 9 of the junction bases match TRBD1. The sequence was collected from a male donor with celiac disease. Sample: gluten-specific CD4+ T cells sorted from blood using tetramers, taken at baseline or on day 6, 14 or 28 of gluten challenge (not recorded which). The encoded CDR3 is CASSATGGQMNTEAFF. The DNA sequence is as follows: TGTGCCAGTAGTGCCACAGGGGGCCAGATGAACACTGAAGCTTTCTTT.